These 4 T cell receptor beta chains came from one sample sequenced in a study of T cells in Graves' hyperthyroidism and ophthalmopathy. The CDR3 regions of TCR beta were amplified from RNA transcripts. HTBI primers were employed in a first-round RT-PCR of the TCR CDR3. TCRdb analysed the multiplex PCR reads with MiXCR anew, one entry per CDR3 protein. The data hold over 500,000 distinct CDR3 sequences, with over 15% observed a single time. The sequencing input was blood. These TCRs come from a woman aged 18-30 years with Graves' ophthalmopathy.

The V gene is TRBV30, the J gene TRBJ2-1, with D perhaps TRBD1 (5 bases). The germline CDR1 and CDR2 sequences are GTSNPN and SVGIG (reference sequence). Trimming cost V 2 bases and J 6 bases, with 8 bases left between them. This CDR3 region has 12 residues. The CDR3 DNA sequence: TGTGCCTGGAGTATTCAGGGCAATGAGCAGTTCTTC. Amino acid sequence: CAWSIQGNEQFF.

This clonotype has more than one count but fewer than ten. The V and J genes are TRBV29-1 and TRBJ2-7; either TRBD1 or TRBD2 may fit D (7 bases each). CDR1 and CDR2 (germline): SQVTM, ANQGSEA. The CDR3 extends over 12 amino acids. V was shortened by 7 bases and J by 5 bases, with 15 bases between the two germline ends. CDR3 sequence reads: CSADPGGDEQYF. The CDR3 DNA reads TGCAGCGCTGACCCAGGGGGGGACGAGCAGTACTTC.

This clonotype was recorded a few times. The chain links TRBV20-1 to TRBJ2-7; the match to TRBD1 covers 10 bases. The CDR3 runs 13 residues. The germline V gene has CDR1 DFQATT and CDR2 SNEGSKA (reference sequence). The junction had 4 bases not matched to a gene; V was cut back by 6 bases and J by 2 bases. CDR3 amino acids: CSARTGGTYEQYF. As DNA, the CDR3 is TGCAGTGCACGGACAGGGGGGACCTACGAGCAGTACTTC.

At least ten counts were recorded for this clonotype. The rearrangement uses TRBV2 and TRBJ2-1; unclear D gene. CDR1 is SNHLY, CDR2 FYNNEI, per germline. Trimming left V 6 bases short and J 1 base short, with 4 bases between. CDR3 size: 12 residues. This CDR3 reads CASRRSYNEQFF. Written as DNA, the CDR3 is TGTGCCAGCAGGCGGTCCTACAATGAGCAGTTCTTC.